A single sample gave rise to the 4 T cell receptor beta chains below, sequenced in a study of cytomegalovirus exposure and HLA in healthy donors. The PCR contained 60 Vbeta and 13 Jbeta primers. The table came from immunoSEQ multiplex PCR; TCRdb's copy has only in-frame clones and leaves some out. The sample holds 120,000 or so clones, around 80% seen once. Input material: PBMCs. The receptors stem from a female donor in good health and CMV-seronegative.

The chain couples TRBV5-4 to TRBJ2-1; 13 positions agree with TRBD2. Unmatched junction bases numbered 2, after V lost 1 base and J lost 7 bases. Germline-derived CDR1 and CDR2 are SGHNT and YYREEE (reference sequence). The CDR3 extends over 15 amino acids. In DNA form, the CDR3 reads TGTGCCAGCAGCTTGCGGACTAGCGGGAGTAATGAGCAGTTCTTC. This sequence encodes CASSLRTSGSNEQFF.

The gene calls are TRBV11-2 and TRBJ2-7; D possibly corresponds to TRBD2 (6 bases). Looked up from germline, CDR1 is SGHAT and CDR2 is FQNNGV. This CDR3 region has 15 residues. Trimming pared 1 base from V and 3 bases from J, leaving 13 bases between. DNA of the CDR3: TGTGCCAGCAGCTTAGGCCCGGGAGTAAACTACGAGCAGTACTTC. It codes for CASSLGPGVNYEQYF.

The chain recombines TRBV5-4 with TRBJ2-5, with D possibly TRBD2 on 6 matching bases. The CDR3 covers 14 residues. Trimming pared 4 bases from V and 1 base from J, leaving 11 bases between. Looked up from germline, CDR1 is SGHNT and CDR2 is YYREEE (reference sequence). CDR3 in amino acids: CASSRGTSQETQYF. For the CDR3, the DNA is TGTGCCAGCAGCCGCGGGACTTCCCAAGAGACCCAGTACTTC.

CDR3 amino acids: CASRPRGNAKNIQYF. The CDR3 bases are TGTGCCAGCAGACCCAGAGGGAACGCCAAAAACATTCAGTACTTC. The V call is TRBV6-5, the J call TRBJ2-4, with a tentative D call TRBD2 (5 bases). From germline, CDR1 is MNHEY and CDR2 SVGAGI. This CDR3 region has 15 residues. Trimming left V 6 bases short and J 1 base short, with 13 bases between.